This section outlines one T cell receptor beta chain sequence together with its context. The antigen is unknown. This specimen belongs to a study of cytomegalovirus exposure and HLA in healthy donors. Background on the study: Counted in an early data release were approximately 85 million unique TCRs from HLA-typed donors. Genotyping showed roughly 86% of some 400 donors falling in the Caucasian-associated ancestry cluster.

Study results and caveats: 150 or so TCR beta chains were listed as cytomegalovirus-associated. Productive rates of about 87% or about 30% were seen for most TCR beta V segments in an earlier analysis.

V was trimmed by 4 bases and J by 3 bases, leaving 9 bases between them. CDR3 length: 13 residues. CDR1 and CDR2 from the germline V gene are WNHNN and SYGVQD (reference sequence). Both 60 Vbeta primers and 13 Jbeta primers went into the PCR. Using immunoSEQ multiplex PCR, the repertoire was profiled, and TCRdb retains in-frame clones only, with some absent. The table includes 97,000 or so clones, roughly 77% detected once. Sequencing was performed on PBMCs. The chain employs TRBV10-1 and TRBJ1-1; D call uncertain. The sequence was obtained from a man between 35 and 55 years old in good health and CMV-seronegative. The CDR3 DNA reads TGCGCCAGCAGTGTATCGGTGGACACTGAAGCTTTCTTT. This sequence encodes CASSVSVDTEAFF.